These 19 T cell receptor beta chains came from one sample sequenced in a study of primary melanoma T cells and metastatic recurrence. Sequencing was performed with immunoSEQ multiplex PCR; in TCRdb, only in-frame clones are kept and a portion is missing. Found here are over a thousand clones, more than 85% of them singletons; the top ten hold about 12%. Sequences were obtained from melanoma tumor tissue. These receptor sequences come from a human donor with melanoma.

The chain has TRBV23-1 and TRBJ2-1, with 9 bases identical to TRBD1. TRBV23-1 has ORF status, its function being uncertain. After removal of 6 bases from V and 7 bases from J, the junction contained 10 bases not matched to a gene. The CDR3 extends over 15 amino acids. This CDR3 reads CASSHWTGVWNEQFF. DNA for the CDR3: TGCGCCAGCAGCCATTGGACAGGGGTATGGAATGAGCAGTTCTTC.

Regarding this clone: Germline and junction disagree at one end, which may indicate a read error. The chain couples TRBV11-3 to TRBJ2-2, with 9 nucleotides matching TRBD1. In germline, CDR1 is SGHNT, CDR2 YENEEA. The CDR3 contains 17 residues. This CDR3 reads CARSLYWDRANTGELFF. The CDR3 nucleotides read TGTGCCAGAAGCTTATATTGGGACAGGGCGAACACCGGGGAGCTGTTTTTT. The full variable domain, its missing parts supplied by reference TRBV11-3 and TRBJ2-2, is EAGVVQSPRYKIIEKKQPVAFWCNPISGHNTLYWYLQNLGQGPELLIRYENEEAVDDSQLPKDRFSAERLKGVDSTLKIQPAELGDSAVYLCARSLYWDRANTGELFFGEGSRLTVL.

This clone was seen a single time. The CDR3 sequence is CASTVTVSSYEQYF. CDR3 nucleotides: TGTGCCAGCACCGTGACGGTGAGCTCCTACGAGCAGTACTTC. The rearrangement uses TRBV6-8 and TRBJ2-7; no firm D call. Trimming shortened V by 7 bases and J by 0 bases, and 13 bases separated the two germline ends. CDR1 is MNHGY and CDR2 is SAAAGT in the germline V gene. The CDR3 sequence is 14 residues long.

The rearrangement links TRBV11-3 to TRBJ2-5; possible D gene TRBD2, 6 bases. Germline CDR1 reads SGHNT; CDR2 reads YENEEA. Trimming pared 5 bases from V and 2 bases from J, leaving 12 bases between. The CDR3 length is 14 residues. The CDR3 nucleotides read TGTGCCAGCAGCGCCGGGGGTACTCAAGAGACCCAGTACTTC. Encoded protein: CASSAGGTQETQYF.

This rearrangement joins TRBV19 to TRBJ2-3, with a tentative D call TRBD2 (6 bases). In germline, CDR1 is LNHDA, CDR2 SQIVND (reference sequence). The CDR3 runs 15 residues. The ends were cut back, 4 bases at V and 6 bases at J, with 17 bases in the middle. The CDR3 reads CASSTTGSPGDTQYF. The CDR3 DNA is TGTGCCAGTAGTACGACCGGGAGCCCTGGGGATACGCAGTATTTT.

The V call is TRBV18, the J call TRBJ2-1; D is unresolved. Germline CDR1 KGHSH, CDR2 LQKENI. V gave up 5 bases and J gave up 0 bases, with 8 bases separating them. The CDR3 totals 14 residues. CDR3 loop: CASSGRVSYNEQFF. The CDR3 DNA reads as TGTGCCAGCTCAGGACGGGTCTCCTACAATGAGCAGTTCTTC.

The gene calls are TRBV11-3 and TRBJ2-7; D not certain. The V end lost 5 bases, the J end lost 0 bases, and 17 bases lay between the germline ends. The germline CDR1 and CDR2 sequences are SGHNT and YENEEA. CDR3 length equals 16 residues. The CDR3 coding sequence is TGTGCCAGCAGCCCAACGCGAAAGTGGAGCTCCTACGAGCAGTACTTC. Its protein product is CASSPTRKWSSYEQYF.

The chain recombines TRBV6-8 with TRBJ2-5, with D hard to call. The CDR3 has 13 residues. V lost 0 bases and J 1 base, leaving 3 bases between the germline ends. The germline V gene encodes CDR1 MNHGY and CDR2 SAAAGT. CDR3 region: CASSYSLQETQYF. CDR3 nucleotides: TGTGCCAGCAGTTACTCCCTCCAAGAGACCCAGTACTTC.

This chain links TRBV11-3 with TRBJ1-5, with D possibly matching TRBD1 (6 bases). Trimming removed 5 bases from V and 3 bases from J, with 11 bases in between. The length of the CDR3 is 14 residues. From germline, CDR1 is SGHNT and CDR2 YENEEA. The CDR3: CASSRDTTNQPQHF. In nucleotides, the CDR3 is TGTGCCAGCAGCCGGGACACCACCAATCAGCCCCAGCATTTT.

This clone came up a few times. This chain links TRBV11-3 with TRBJ2-5; the match to TRBD1 covers 9 bases. This CDR3 is built from 14 residues. The V segment lost 3 bases and the J segment 7 bases; nucleotides outside the gene matches: 6. Germline V gives CDR1 SGHNT, CDR2 YENEEA. The CDR3 loop is CASSLRTGEATQYF. CDR3 DNA sequence: TGTGCCAGCAGCTTGAGGACAGGGGAGGCGACCCAGTACTTC.

The V and J genes are TRBV11-3 and TRBJ2-3; D not certain. Germline V gives CDR1 SGHNT, CDR2 YENEEA. The length of the CDR3 is 15 residues. Trimming took off 6 bases at V and 2 bases at J, with 15 bases between the two ends. CDR3 residues: CASRTHSDYTDTQYF. The CDR3 region has the DNA TGTGCCAGCAGAACCCACAGCGATTACACAGATACGCAGTATTTT.

To note about this clone: One junction end disagrees with the germline gene, perhaps due to a read error. The V and J genes are TRBV6-8 and TRBJ1-2; D might be TRBD1 (5 bases). The CDR3 length is 13 residues. Germline CDR1 MNHGY, CDR2 SAAAGT. CDR3 coding DNA: TGTGCCAGCAGTCCCGGGACGGTCTATGGCTACATTTTC. Protein sequence: CASSPGTVYGYIF.

This clone was picked up one time. This sequence joins TRBV2 and TRBJ1-5, with TRBD1 matching over 12 bases. The V and J ends lost 6 bases and 6 bases, in that order; junction bases with no gene match: 9. Germline CDR1 reads SNHLY; CDR2 reads FYNNEI. The CDR3 runs 16 residues. CDR3 protein: CASRGWDRGQSQPQHF. The CDR3, as DNA: TGTGCCAGCAGGGGGTGGGACAGGGGGCAGAGTCAGCCCCAGCATTTT. Variable domain in full (rest from reference TRBV2 and TRBJ1-5): EPEVTQTPSHQVTQMGQEVILRCVPISNHLYFYWYRQILGQKVEFLVSFYNNEISEKSEIFDDQFSVERPDGSNFTLKIRSTKLEDSAMYFCASRGWDRGQSQPQHFGDGTRLSIL.

The V and J genes are TRBV19 and TRBJ1-1; D might be TRBD1 (6 bases). Deletions cut 9 bases from V and 1 base from J, with 18 bases between. This CDR3 is built from 15 residues. CDR1 and CDR2 (germline): LNHDA, SQIVND (reference sequence). This chain's CDR3 is CARILRGWGNTEAFF. Written as DNA, the CDR3 is TGTGCCAGGATTCTCAGGGGATGGGGGAACACTGAAGCTTTCTTT.

The chain is built from TRBV23-1 and TRBJ1-2, with 7 bases that match TRBD1. TRBV23-1 is known as an ORF, though its function is uncertain. This CDR3 has 13 residues. Trimming cost V 6 bases and J 12 bases; bases outside gene matches: 13. CDR3 in DNA: TGCGCCAGCAGCCCATCCGGGACAGAGGCCCACACCTTC. The encoded protein is CASSPSGTEAHTF.

This rearrangement joins TRBV19 to TRBJ2-5; D gene ambiguous. Germline V CDR1 and CDR2: LNHDA, SQIVND (reference sequence). The V gene lost 4 bases and the J gene lost 3 bases, with 3 bases spanning the gap. This CDR3 is built from 11 residues. CDR3 residues: CASSREETQYF. Here the CDR3 DNA reads TGTGCCAGTAGTAGGGAAGAGACCCAGTACTTC.

This clone was picked up one time. The chain recombines TRBV28 with TRBJ2-3; 7 bases map to TRBD1. The germline V gene encodes CDR1 MDHEN and CDR2 SYDVKM. The CDR3 totals 17 residues. Trimming took 5 bases from V and 2 from J; bases not matched to a gene: 13. CDR3 loop: CASSLRQGRGLTDTQYF. The CDR3 DNA is TGTGCCAGCAGTCTAAGACAGGGTCGAGGGCTCACAGATACGCAGTATTTT.

About this clone: An end of the junction differs from the germline gene, which may be a read error. This chain connects TRBV7-6 to TRBJ1-6, with 7 bases that match TRBD1. CDR1 SGHVS and CDR2 FNYEAQ come from the germline V gene. This CDR3 is built from 14 residues. CDR3 loop: CVSRGRQGDSPLHF. Written as DNA, the CDR3 is TGTGTCAGCAGGGGGAGGCAGGGTGATTCACCCCTCCACTTT.

V gene TRBV5-1 combines with J gene TRBJ1-4, with 7 bases fitting TRBD1. Germline-derived CDR1 and CDR2 are SGHRS and YFSETQ. The CDR3 runs to 15 residues. J was trimmed by 6 bases and V by 0 bases; bases with no gene match: 5. DNA of the CDR3: TGCGCCAGCAGCTTGGGACAGGGCCGTGATGAAAAACTGTTTTTT. Translation: CASSLGQGRDEKLFF.